The source of this TCR beta chain is a study of CD8 T cells in ankylosing spondylitis. Whole-study findings and limits: Earlier work had already found some motif variants in reactive arthritis synovial fluid and blood. The study identified a TCR beta motif of several highly homologous variants that appeared characteristic of ankylosing spondylitis blood. As reported, disease-linked clones showed significant enrichment in matched ankylosing spondylitis synovial fluid.

V was clipped by 0 bases and J by 6 bases, with 13 bases between them. The germline V gene has CDR1 DFQATT and CDR2 SNEGSKA (reference sequence). There are 14 residues in the CDR3. For this clonotype: The antigen is not known.

5'-RACE, quantitative and with molecular barcodes, yielded the TCR beta libraries. Via MiXCR, TCRdb re-called the 5' RACE reads, giving one row per CDR3 protein. The sample includes over 400,000 distinct CDR3 sequences, 20% to 30% of them seen just once. The sequencing input was blood, either unsorted or a sorted T cell fraction (not recorded which). This TCR came from a male donor with ankylosing spondylitis. The chain is built from TRBV20-1 and TRBJ2-3; tentative D call: TRBD2 (6 bases). The CDR3 DNA is TGCAGTGCTAGAGATAACAAGGAGGGGGATACGCAGTATTTT. As protein: CSARDNKEGDTQYF.